The 4 T cell receptor beta chains reported below all come from one sample, sequenced in a study of post-analysis software for immune sequencing data. Broader study findings: Compared with controls, patients had more of about five TRBV segments, including TRBV5-6, TRBV5-1 and TRBV20-1.

Libraries were made from TCR beta cDNA, and they carried unique molecular identifiers. From the PCR reads, TCRdb called clonotypes with MiXCR, one entry per CDR3 protein. This sample carries hundreds of thousands of distinct CDR3 sequences, roughly 45% of them seen once, and the ten largest clones take around 10%. Antigens of these TCRs are unknown. Source material: blood. These receptors all come from a girl aged 10-17 years with multiple sclerosis.

This chain joins TRBV12-3 or TRBV12-4 and TRBJ2-2, with a possible D match to TRBD1 (6 bases). This CDR3 has 16 amino acids. V was pared by 5 bases and J by 5 bases, with 18 bases between. The CDR3 sequence is CASSGTGNSLTGELFF. The CDR3, as DNA: TGTGCCAGCAGTGGAACAGGGAACTCCTTAACCGGGGAGCTGTTTTTT.

The CDR3 reads CASKLAGSYNEQFF. CDR3 DNA sequence: TGTGCCAGCAAACTAGCGGGCTCCTACAATGAGCAGTTCTTC. The chain carries TRBV7-3 and TRBJ2-1; the match to TRBD2 covers 9 bases. The trim removed 7 bases at V and 0 bases at J, leaving 1 base unmatched. Germline loops: CDR1 SGHTA, CDR2 FQGTGA. This CDR3 has 14 amino acids.

The V and J genes are TRBV20-1 and TRBJ2-7; 10 nucleotides match TRBD2. The CDR3 has 18 amino acids. After removal of 0 bases from V and 2 bases from J, the junction contained 13 bases not matched to a gene. Germline V lookup: CDR1 DFQATT, CDR2 SNEGSKA (reference sequence). As DNA, the CDR3 is TGCAGTGCTAGAGATGGTGAGCTAGCGGGAGTTTTGCCCTACGAGCAGTACTTC. Translation: CSARDGELAGVLPYEQYF.

This clonotype occurred a few times. The V gene is TRBV6-6, the J gene TRBJ2-5; 10 bases are a match to TRBD2. The end of the DNA is better explained by TRBJ2-7, so the J call may be wrong. The germline CDR1 and CDR2 sequences are MNHNY and SVGAGI (reference sequence). This CDR3 spans 16 amino acids. The DNA of the CDR3 is TGTGCCAGCAGTTACCCCGAGATAGCGGGAGGTTACGAGCAGTACTTC. Translated, it gives CASSYPEIAGGYEQYF.